Shown below are 16 T cell receptor beta chains from a single sample sequenced in a study of OX40 agonist ivuxolimab in advanced cancers. Libraries were prepared by immunoSEQ multiplex PCR; TCRdb keeps only in-frame clonotypes and omits some of them. The sample yields roughly 40,000 clones, approximately 86% seen once. Material: CD4+ or CD8+ T cells sorted from blood, obtained in a trial of the OX40 agonist ivuxolimab. The receptors were sampled from an adult with an advanced solid tumor such as melanoma, head and neck, liver or kidney cancer.

The gene calls are TRBV9 and TRBJ1-1, with no clear D. The CDR3 contains 13 residues. Per germline, CDR1 SGDLS and CDR2 YYNGEE. V was trimmed by 4 bases and J by 5 bases, leaving 12 bases between them. Written as DNA, the CDR3 is TGTGCCAGCAGCCTCAATACGGGGACTGAAGCTTTCTTT. It is translated as CASSLNTGTEAFF.

Only one count was recorded for this clone. V is TRBV7-9 and J is TRBJ1-2, with 8 bases fitting TRBD1. The V gene end was trimmed by 1 base and the J gene end by 7 bases; junction bases not matched to a gene: 5. Germline values: CDR1 SEHNR, CDR2 FQNEAQ (reference sequence). CDR3 length equals 14 residues. Written as DNA, the CDR3 is TGTGCCAGCAGCTTAGGACAGGGGTCGGTTGGCTACACCTTC. It encodes CASSLGQGSVGYTF. Full variable domain (missing parts from reference TRBV7-9 and TRBJ1-2): DTGVSQNPRHKITKRGQNVTFRCDPISEHNRLYWYRQTLGQGPEFLTYFQNEAQLEKSRLLSDRFSAERPKGSFSTLEIQRTEQGDSAMYLCASSLGQGSVGYTFGSGTRLTVV.

The CDR3 DNA reads as TGTGCCACCAGCATAGGGGGTTTCTCTGGGGCCAACGTCCTGACTTTC. It is translated as CATSIGGFSGANVLTF. The V and J genes are TRBV15 and TRBJ2-6, with TRBD1 as a possible D gene (6 bases). The CDR3 consists of 16 residues. The V and J ends lost 4 bases and 0 bases respectively, with 10 bases between them. The germline V gene encodes CDR1 LNHNV and CDR2 YYDKDF (reference sequence).

The rearrangement joins TRBV9 to TRBJ1-5; TRBD1 matches 11 bases. CDR1 is SGDLS and CDR2 is YYNGEE in the germline V gene. The V gene end was trimmed by 3 bases and the J gene end by 6 bases; junction bases not matched to a gene: 11. CDR3 length: 17 residues. The CDR3 reads CASSASSGTGGFQPQHF. The CDR3 DNA sequence: TGTGCCAGCAGCGCTTCTTCCGGGACAGGGGGTTTTCAGCCCCAGCATTTT.

V and J are TRBV27 and TRBJ2-2, with D tentatively TRBD2 (5 bases). The length of the CDR3 is 16 residues. Germline-derived CDR1 and CDR2 are MNHEY and SMNVEV (reference sequence). V was trimmed by 3 bases and J by 2 bases, leaving 13 bases between them. The CDR3 DNA sequence: TGTGCCAGCAGTTTGCCCGGACTGAGAAACACCGGGGAGCTGTTTTTT. Amino acids: CASSLPGLRNTGELFF.

About this clone: The sample has other DNA sequences that encode this CDR3 too. The chain joins TRBV9 to TRBJ2-2; no clear D gene. Trimming took off 2 bases at V and 2 bases at J, with 1 base between the two ends. CDR3 length: 12 residues. CDR1 and CDR2 (germline): SGDLS, YYNGEE. The CDR3, as DNA: TGTGCCAGCAGCGTTAACACCGGGGAGCTGTTTTTT. It yields the protein CASSVNTGELFF.

The V gene is TRBV30, the J gene TRBJ2-1, with a weak D call TRBD1 (6 bases). The CDR3 has 14 residues. V gave up 5 bases and J gave up 6 bases, with 17 bases separating them. Germline CDR1 is GTSNPN and CDR2 is SVGIG (reference sequence). The CDR3 reads CAWGTRGGGNEQFF. CDR3 sequence (DNA): TGTGCCTGGGGGACCAGGGGTGGGGGCAATGAGCAGTTCTTC. The whole variable domain, filled in from reference TRBV30 and TRBJ2-1, reads SQTIHQWPATLVQPVGSPLSLECTVEGTSNPNLYWYRQAAGRGLQLLFYSVGIGQISSEVPQNLSASRPQDRQFILSSKKLLLSDSGFYLCAWGTRGGGNEQFFGPGTRLTVL.

The genes are TRBV19 and TRBJ1-6; D possibly corresponds to TRBD1 (5 bases). CDR1 LNHDA and CDR2 SQIVND come from the germline V gene (reference sequence). V lost 6 bases to trimming and J lost 6 bases, with 12 bases between them. The length of the CDR3 is 14 residues. The CDR3 loop reads CASSLQDSNSPLHF. DNA of the CDR3: TGTGCCAGTAGCCTACAGGACTCTAATTCACCCCTCCACTTT.

The rearrangement uses TRBV19 and TRBJ2-1, with 7 bases that match TRBD1. Germline values: CDR1 LNHDA, CDR2 SQIVND (reference sequence). CDR3 length equals 13 residues. The trim removed 6 bases at V and 4 bases at J, leaving 3 bases unmatched. For the CDR3, the DNA is TGTGCCAGTAGCGGACAGGTTTACAATGAGCAGTTCTTC. Translated, it gives CASSGQVYNEQFF.

The chain combines TRBV9 with TRBJ2-3; 11 positions agree with TRBD1. The CDR3 runs 16 residues. Germline V gene data show CDR1 as SGDLS and CDR2 as YYNGEE. The V gene end was trimmed by 2 bases and the J gene end by 6 bases; junction bases not matched to a gene: 8. CDR3 in amino acids: CASSVSGTGGMDTQYF. DNA of the CDR3: TGTGCCAGCAGCGTTTCCGGGACAGGGGGTATGGATACGCAGTATTTT.

The V gene is TRBV4-3, the J gene TRBJ1-1; TRBD1 might be the D (6 bases). CDR1 and CDR2 from the germline V gene are LGHNA and YSLEER. The CDR3 totals 15 residues. V was shortened by 0 bases and J by 1 base, with 9 bases between the two germline ends. In DNA, the CDR3 is TGCGCCAGCAGCCAAGACAGGGGTGGGAACACTGAAGCTTTCTTT. It translates to CASSQDRGGNTEAFF.

The chain combines TRBV28 with TRBJ2-2; TRBD2 matches at 13 bases. The ends lost 6 bases at V and 5 bases at J; junction bases unmatched: 6. The CDR3 has 16 residues. Germline V gene sequence: CDR1 MDHEN, CDR2 SYDVKM. The CDR3 bases are TGTGCCAGCAGCGACCCACTAGCGGGGGGGACCGGGGAGCTGTTTTTT. Translation gives CASSDPLAGGTGELFF.

This sequence joins TRBV4-2 and TRBJ2-5; 7 bases are shared with TRBD2. The CDR3 is made up of 15 amino acids. Per germline, CDR1 LGHNA and CDR2 YNFKEQ. The J segment lost 5 bases and the V segment lost 3 bases, leaving 9 bases of the junction unmatched. DNA for the CDR3: TGTGCCAGCAGCCAGAGCCCTGGGGGAGGGGAGACCCAGTACTTC. It translates to CASSQSPGGGETQYF.

The rearrangement joins TRBV28 to TRBJ2-7, with unresolved D. The CDR3 is 14 amino acids. V lost 5 bases and J 2 bases, leaving 13 bases between the germline ends. CDR1 MDHEN and CDR2 SYDVKM come from the germline V gene. CDR3 sequence (DNA): TGTGCCAGCAGTCTACCCCCCGGAACCTACGAGCAGTACTTC. Its protein product is CASSLPPGTYEQYF.

The chain is built from TRBV11-2 and TRBJ1-2, with unresolved D. V was shortened by 2 bases and J by 6 bases, with 10 bases between the two germline ends. CDR1 and CDR2 (germline): SGHAT, FQNNGV. The CDR3 is 13 residues long. CDR3 loop: CASSLTAAHGYTF. The DNA of the CDR3 is TGTGCCAGCAGCTTAACAGCGGCCCATGGCTACACCTTC.

V and J are TRBV6-5 and TRBJ2-5; perhaps D is TRBD1 or TRBD2 (5 bases each). Trimming removed 5 bases at V and 2 bases at J, with 9 bases between. Looked up from germline, CDR1 is MNHEY and CDR2 is SVGAGI. The CDR3 is made up of 13 amino acids. The CDR3 nucleotides read TGTGCCAGCAGTCAGGGAGTACAAGAGACCCAGTACTTC. Encoded protein: CASSQGVQETQYF.